The 29 T cell receptor beta chains reported below all come from one sample, sequenced in a study of blood T cell repertoires in COVID-19 (dated by TCRdb to about 2020). Libraries were constructed by the immunoSEQ multiplex PCR assay. As stored in TCRdb, this immuneACCESS dataset retains in-frame rearrangements with V and J assigned. A fraction of the clones does not appear; measured against another copy, unresolved V genes explain less than half of the discrepancy, and the remainder lacks a known reason. The table for this sample lists hundreds of thousands of clones; around 87% of them were counted only once. The ten largest clones add up to around 6% of the sample. What was sequenced was peripheral blood. The receptors were sampled from a woman aged 50 to 60 with COVID-19, enrolled during active disease.

This sequence joins TRBV6-5 and TRBJ1-1; the D is unclear. Germline CDR1 is MNHEY and CDR2 is SVGAGI. V lost 9 bases and J lost 7, with 12 bases in between. This CDR3 region has 11 residues. CDR3 sequence (DNA): TGTGCCAGTCCCTGTAGCTATGAAGCTTTCTTT. It encodes CASPCSYEAFF.

The chain joins TRBV4-1 to TRBJ2-3, with TRBD2 as a possible D gene (5 bases). Germline values: CDR1 MGHRA, CDR2 YSYEKL. This CDR3 spans 14 amino acids. Trimming left V 0 bases short and J 9 bases short, with 13 bases between. The CDR3 loop reads CASSQDMAGGTQYF. DNA of the CDR3: TGCGCCAGCAGCCAAGATATGGCGGGCGGCACGCAGTATTTT.

The V and J genes are TRBV7-2 and TRBJ2-7, with D unresolved. Trimming left V 4 bases short and J 2 bases short, with 9 bases between. The CDR3 totals 13 residues. Germline V gene lookup returns CDR1 SGHTA and CDR2 FQGNSA. The CDR3 bases are TGTGCCAGCAGCTCCCCCACGGCCTACGAGCAGTACTTC. As protein: CASSSPTAYEQYF.

This chain joins TRBV24-1 and TRBJ2-5; 7 bases map to TRBD2. Trimming took 4 bases from V and 4 from J; bases not matched to a gene: 14. This CDR3 is built from 17 residues. Germline CDR1 is KGHDR and CDR2 is SFDVKD. The CDR3 is CATSDPRVSGEGETQYF. CDR3 DNA sequence: TGTGCCACCAGTGACCCCCGGGTGTCGGGGGAGGGAGAGACCCAGTACTTC.

The CDR3 DNA sequence: TGTGCCAGCAGTCACCTTGTACAGGGGTCACCAAACACTGAAGCTTTCTTT. It codes for CASSHLVQGSPNTEAFF. The rearrangement uses TRBV2 and TRBJ1-1; 7 bases are a match to TRBD1. Trimming at V came to 5 bases and at J to 2 bases, leaving 14 bases not matched to a gene. The germline CDR1 and CDR2 sequences are SNHLY and FYNNEI. CDR3 size: 17 residues.

This chain connects TRBV27 to TRBJ2-5; 8 bases align to TRBD2. The V gene end was trimmed by 5 bases and the J gene end by 2 bases; junction bases not matched to a gene: 7. Germline V gene sequence: CDR1 MNHEY, CDR2 SMNVEV (reference sequence). The CDR3 extends over 15 amino acids. The CDR3 here is CASSKRLAPQETQYF. The DNA for the CDR3 is TGTGCCAGCAGTAAAAGACTAGCGCCACAAGAGACCCAGTACTTC.

The chain joins TRBV14 to TRBJ2-6; 8 positions agree with TRBD1. The length of the CDR3 is 18 residues. CDR1 is SGHDN, CDR2 FVKESK, per germline. V lost 2 bases, J lost 0 bases, and 6 bases stayed unmatched. CDR3 sequence: CASSQRTGPVSGANVLTF. The CDR3 region has the DNA TGTGCCAGCAGCCAAAGGACAGGGCCCGTCTCTGGGGCCAACGTCCTGACTTTC.

The J gene is TRBJ2-1, the V gene TRBV25-1; D gene unclear. Per the germline V gene, CDR1 is MGHDK and CDR2 is SYGVNS. Deletions cut 7 bases from V and 4 bases from J, with 14 bases between. The CDR3 is 14 amino acids. The CDR3, as DNA: TGTGCCAGCAAGAGAGCGAACCCTTACAATGAGCAGTTCTTC. Translating gives CASKRANPYNEQFF.

The V gene is TRBV27, the J gene TRBJ2-3, with a weak D call TRBD2 (6 bases). Germline CDR1 MNHEY, CDR2 SMNVEV (reference sequence). This CDR3 contains 15 residues. V lost 5 bases, J lost 5 bases, and 17 bases lay in between. The DNA of the CDR3 is TGTGCCAGCAGTAGGGCGGGAAGAGGAGTAGATACGCAGTATTTT. It encodes CASSRAGRGVDTQYF.

The chain combines TRBV2 with TRBJ2-1, with TRBD1 matching 10 bases. V lost 6 bases and J lost 7; bases outside the gene matches: 9. CDR1 is SNHLY, CDR2 FYNNEI, per germline. The CDR3 contains 15 residues. Here the CDR3 reads CASSAADRGVNEQFF. CDR3 nucleotides: TGTGCCAGCAGCGCCGCGGACAGGGGGGTTAATGAGCAGTTCTTC.

The J gene is TRBJ1-3, the V gene TRBV10-3, with unresolved D. The CDR3 is 14 residues long. With 11 bases removed from V and 2 bases from J, the gap between germline ends came to 16 bases. Germline V CDR1 and CDR2: ENHRY, SYGVKD. CDR3 DNA: TGTGCCCACCGGAAGGAGGGCGCTGGAAACACCATATATTTT. Translation gives CAHRKEGAGNTIYF.

V usage is TRBV19 and J usage is TRBJ2-1; 10 bases are shared with TRBD2. The CDR3 length is 15 residues. The V gene's germline CDR1 is LNHDA and CDR2 SQIVND (reference sequence). The trim removed 2 bases at V and 5 bases at J, leaving 3 bases unmatched. CDR3 sequence reads: CASSILAGVNNEQFF. In DNA form, the CDR3 reads TGTGCCAGTAGTATACTAGCGGGAGTCAACAATGAGCAGTTCTTC.

Comments on this clone: Different DNA sequences within this sample yield the same CDR3. The chain links TRBV30 to TRBJ2-1; D perhaps matches TRBD2 (5 bases). Germline V gene lookup returns CDR1 GTSNPN and CDR2 SVGIG (reference sequence). Trimming pared 2 bases from V and 2 bases from J, leaving 10 bases between. This CDR3 is 14 amino acids long. The DNA of the CDR3 is TGTGCCTGGAGTTCGGGGTTGGCCTACAATGAGCAGTTCTTC. Translation: CAWSSGLAYNEQFF. The entire variable domain, with the rest obtained from reference TRBV30 and TRBJ2-1, is as follows: SQTIHQWPATLVQPVGSPLSLECTVEGTSNPNLYWYRQAAGRGLQLLFYSVGIGQISSEVPQNLSASRPQDRQFILSSKKLLLSDSGFYLCAWSSGLAYNEQFFGPGTRLTVL.

The chain employs TRBV13 and TRBJ2-7; D might be TRBD1 (8 bases). Germline V lookup: CDR1 PRHDT, CDR2 FYEKMQ (reference sequence). Trimming stripped 5 bases from V and 6 bases from J, with 20 bases between. The CDR3 is made up of 15 amino acids. CDR3: CASSPRGRGGGEQYF. The CDR3 nucleotides read TGTGCCAGCAGCCCCAGGGGGCGAGGGGGGGGCGAGCAGTACTTC. Together with reference TRBV13 and TRBJ2-7, the CDR3 gives the full variable domain: AAGVIQSPRHLIKEKRETATLKCYPIPRHDTVYWYQQGPGQDPQFLISFYEKMQSDKGSIPDRFSAQQFSDYHSELNMSSLELGDSALYFCASSPRGRGGGEQYFGPGTRLTVT.

The chain couples TRBV3-1 (or the pseudogene TRBV3-2) to TRBJ1-1; D is perhaps TRBD1 (6 bases). The CDR3 length is 16 residues. Germline CDR1 and CDR2: LGHDT and YNNKEL (reference sequence). Trimming removed 0 bases at V and 4 bases at J, with 15 bases between. The CDR3 here is CASSQDQGSRGTEAFF. The CDR3 coding sequence is TGTGCCAGCAGCCAAGACCAGGGGTCGCGAGGCACTGAAGCTTTCTTT.

Only one count was recorded for this clone. The chain is built from TRBV5-4 and TRBJ2-2; D is ambiguous. The CDR3 contains 16 residues. Trimming cost V 4 bases and J 5 bases, with 18 bases left between them. CDR1 and CDR2 from the germline V gene are SGHNT and YYREEE (reference sequence). The CDR3 coding sequence is TGTGCCAGCAGCCTACCTTTGGGCTTAACGACCGGGGAGCTGTTTTTT. Amino acid sequence: CASSLPLGLTTGELFF.

The chain carries TRBV5-1 and TRBJ2-7; the D gene is possibly TRBD2 (6 bases). CDR3 size: 15 residues. Germline V lookup: CDR1 SGHRS, CDR2 YFSETQ. The V gene lost 7 bases and the J gene lost 0 bases, with 17 bases spanning the gap. The CDR3 DNA is TGCGCCAGCCGCCGCGGCGGGGAGACCTCCTACGAGCAGTACTTC. This translates into CASRRGGETSYEQYF.

This chain uses TRBV5-5 with TRBJ2-1; D unclear. Trimming removed 4 bases from V and 0 bases from J, with 8 bases in between. Germline CDR1 SGHKS, CDR2 YYEKEE (reference sequence). The length of the CDR3 is 14 residues. In nucleotides, the CDR3 is TGTGCCAGCAGCCTATTAAGCTCCTACAATGAGCAGTTCTTC. Protein: CASSLLSSYNEQFF.

This rearrangement joins TRBV19 to TRBJ1-1, with D uncertain. V was trimmed by 5 bases and J by 4 bases, leaving 8 bases between them. The CDR3 sequence is 12 residues long. CDR1 LNHDA and CDR2 SQIVND come from the germline V gene (reference sequence). In DNA form, the CDR3 reads TGTGCCAGTAGTCCTTACGGCACTGAAGCTTTCTTT. This gives the protein CASSPYGTEAFF. Using reference TRBV19 and TRBJ1-1 for the parts outside the CDR3, the full variable domain is DGGITQSPKYLFRKEGQNVTLSCEQNLNHDAMYWYRQDPGQGLRLIYYSQIVNDFQKGDIAEGYSVSREKKESFPLTVTSAQKNPTAFYLCASSPYGTEAFFGQGTRLTVV.

J is TRBJ2-3 and V is TRBV5-4; 13 positions agree with TRBD2. From germline, CDR1 is SGHNT and CDR2 YYREEE (reference sequence). The length of the CDR3 is 16 residues. Germline trimming cut 4 bases from V and 6 bases from J; bases unmatched to any gene: 8. Here the CDR3 DNA reads TGTGCCAGCAGCCCCCGACTAGCGGGAGGCGTGGATACGCAGTATTTT. It encodes CASSPRLAGGVDTQYF.

V is TRBV4-1 and J is TRBJ1-1; weak D call: TRBD1 (6 bases). The ends were cut back, 1 base at V and 6 bases at J, with 12 bases in the middle. The germline V gene encodes CDR1 MGHRA and CDR2 YSYEKL. This CDR3 spans 14 amino acids. CDR3 region: CASSQGQVVAEAFF. Here the CDR3 DNA reads TGCGCCAGCAGCCAAGGACAGGTTGTAGCTGAAGCTTTCTTT.

The CDR3: CASSEGVGANVLTF. The CDR3 DNA is TGTGCCAGTTCCGAAGGGGTTGGGGCCAACGTCCTGACTTTC. V gene TRBV5-4 combines with J gene TRBJ2-6, with TRBD1 as a possible D gene (5 bases). CDR3 size: 14 residues. V was clipped by 8 bases and J by 3 bases, with 12 bases between them. Germline CDR1 reads SGHNT; CDR2 reads YYREEE (reference sequence).

CDR3 nucleotide sequence: TGTGCCTGGAGATTCGGGACCTACGAGCAGTACTTC. Residues: CAWRFGTYEQYF. The rearrangement links TRBV30 to TRBJ2-7, with TRBD2 as a possible D gene (5 bases). CDR3 length: 12 amino acids. Per the germline V gene, CDR1 is GTSNPN and CDR2 is SVGIG (reference sequence). V lost 3 bases, J lost 2 bases, and 8 bases lay in between.

V gene TRBV12-5 combines with J gene TRBJ2-7; D not resolved. CDR1 and CDR2 (germline): LGHNT, FRNRAP. The CDR3 length is 12 residues. V lost 5 bases to trimming and J lost 5 bases, with 10 bases between them. The CDR3 DNA is TGTGCTAGTGGTCCCCCCTCAGACGAGCAGTACTTC. Translated: CASGPPSDEQYF.

V and J are TRBV24-1 and TRBJ1-1; 11 bases fit TRBD1. The CDR3 is made up of 17 amino acids. The V gene end was trimmed by 4 bases and the J gene end by 2 bases; junction bases not matched to a gene: 8. Germline V gene data show CDR1 as KGHDR and CDR2 as SFDVKD. In DNA, the CDR3 is TGTGCCACCAGTGACCTCCGGGACAGGGGGTGCAACACTGAAGCTTTCTTT. This encodes CATSDLRDRGCNTEAFF.

The chain combines TRBV19 with TRBJ2-4; 7 positions agree with TRBD1. Germline loops: CDR1 LNHDA, CDR2 SQIVND (reference sequence). The CDR3 loop spans 14 amino acids. Germline trimming cut 2 bases from V and 7 bases from J; bases unmatched to any gene: 5. Here the CDR3 DNA reads TGTGCCAGTAGTATACAGGGGGTTCGGAACATTCAGTACTTC. The encoded protein is CASSIQGVRNIQYF.

J is TRBJ1-2 and V is TRBV30; tentatively, D is TRBD1 (6 bases). The CDR3 contains 15 residues. Germline V gene sequence: CDR1 GTSNPN, CDR2 SVGIG (reference sequence). V shed 0 bases and J shed 4 bases, with 15 bases lying between them. CDR3 residues: CAWSVATGASYGYTF. The CDR3 bases are TGTGCCTGGAGTGTAGCGACAGGAGCATCCTATGGCTACACCTTC.

The genes are TRBV27 and TRBJ2-4; 8 bases fit TRBD2. Germline CDR1 MNHEY, CDR2 SMNVEV (reference sequence). The junction had 7 bases not matched to a gene; V was cut back by 5 bases and J by 7 bases. The length of the CDR3 is 14 residues. The CDR3 reads CASSIGTSRNIQYF. CDR3 in DNA: TGTGCCAGCAGTATAGGGACTAGTCGTAACATTCAGTACTTC.

The chain recombines TRBV7-3 with TRBJ2-3, with D perhaps matching TRBD2 (5 bases). Germline V lookup: CDR1 SGHTA, CDR2 FQGTGA. Trimming took off 2 bases at V and 3 bases at J, with 9 bases between the two ends. CDR3 length: 14 amino acids. The CDR3, as DNA: TGTGCCAGCAGCTTATTTCCGGGGACAGATACGCAGTATTTT. Its translation is CASSLFPGTDTQYF.